The clone carrying this T cell receptor beta chain was detected only once. The assay was immunoSEQ multiplex PCR, and TCRdb's table has in-frame clones only and misses some. In the table there are roughly 350,000 clones, approximately 87% of which are singletons. The data belong to a study of blood T cell repertoires in COVID-19. This CDR3 contains 15 residues. Germline CDR1 MNHEY, CDR2 SVGAGI. The V segment lost 8 bases and the J segment 1 base; nucleotides outside the gene matches: 10. Sample: peripheral blood. The clonotype was recovered from a woman aged 50 to 65 with COVID-19, enrolled during active disease. The chain couples TRBV6-5 to TRBJ2-7, with TRBD1 matching over 8 bases. The CDR3 DNA sequence: TGTGCCAGCGGTCGTTTGGACAGGGCGTCCTACGAGCAGTACTTC. Translation: CASGRLDRASYEQYF.